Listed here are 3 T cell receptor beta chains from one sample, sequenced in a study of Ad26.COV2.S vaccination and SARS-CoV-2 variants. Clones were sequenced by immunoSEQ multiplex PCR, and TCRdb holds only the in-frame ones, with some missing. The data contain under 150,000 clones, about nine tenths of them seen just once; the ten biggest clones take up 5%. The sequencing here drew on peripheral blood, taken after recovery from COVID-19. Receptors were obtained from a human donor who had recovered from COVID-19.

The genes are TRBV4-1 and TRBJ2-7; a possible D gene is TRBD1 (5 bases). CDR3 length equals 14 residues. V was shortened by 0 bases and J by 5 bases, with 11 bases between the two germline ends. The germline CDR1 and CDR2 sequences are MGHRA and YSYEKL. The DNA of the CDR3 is TGCGCCAGCAGCCAAGAAGGGGCCTGGGACGAGCAGTACTTC. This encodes CASSQEGAWDEQYF.

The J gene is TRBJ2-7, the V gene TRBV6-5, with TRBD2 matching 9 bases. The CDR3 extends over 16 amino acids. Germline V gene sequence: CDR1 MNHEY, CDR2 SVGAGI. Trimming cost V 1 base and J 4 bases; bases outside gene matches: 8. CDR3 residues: CASSYCSGGLCYEQYF. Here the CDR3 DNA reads TGTGCCAGCAGTTACTGTAGCGGGGGCCTATGTTACGAGCAGTACTTC.

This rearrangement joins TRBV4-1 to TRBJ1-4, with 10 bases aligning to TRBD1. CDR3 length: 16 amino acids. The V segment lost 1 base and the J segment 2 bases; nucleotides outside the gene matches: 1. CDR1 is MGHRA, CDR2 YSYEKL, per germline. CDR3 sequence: CASSQGQGATNEKLFF. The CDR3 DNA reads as TGCGCCAGCAGCCAAGGACAGGGGGCGACTAATGAAAAACTGTTTTTT.